A selection of T cell receptor beta chains follows, all from one sample in a study of CD8 T cell repertoires and HIV-1 epitope variants. Sequencing used immunoSEQ multiplex PCR; TCRdb keeps in-frame clones, though not all of them. The sample includes about 5,000 clones, about two thirds of them seen just once. For these TCRs, the target antigens are not known. What was sequenced was cultured CD8+ T cells derived from PBMCs. Every receptor here comes from a male donor with HIV. Each CDR3 is given with its conserved first and last residue. A D gene is named only where the DNA matches it firmly. The size entry is marked missing in some rows and otherwise reads once, few, many or a size class.

abundance: NA; d_gene: TRBD1; v_gene: TRBV30; j_gene: TRBJ1-1; CDR3nt: TGTGCCCGGAGCCTCCTCGCAAGGGGGCCCCGCCCGAACACTGAAGCTTTCTTT; CDR3aa: CARSLLARGPRPNTEAFF
abundance: NA; d_gene: NA; v_gene: TRBV5-4; j_gene: TRBJ1-3; CDR3nt: TGTGCCAGCAGCGAGACCCCGTCTGGAAACACCATATATTTT; CDR3aa: CASSETPSGNTIYF
abundance: NA; d_gene: TRBD1; v_gene: TRBV19; j_gene: TRBJ1-2; CDR3nt: TGTGCCAGTAGTCAGACAGGGGGCGCCGGTGGCTACACCTTC; CDR3aa: CASSQTGGAGGYTF
abundance: NA; d_gene: NA; v_gene: TRBV25-1; j_gene: TRBJ2-1; CDR3nt: TGTGCCAGCAGTGAATTTGACAATGAGCAGTTCTTC; CDR3aa: CASSEFDNEQFF
abundance: NA; d_gene: NA; v_gene: TRBV11-1; j_gene: TRBJ1-2; CDR3nt: TGTGCCAGCAGCCCTGGGACTTCTGACTATGGCTACACCTTC; CDR3aa: CASSPGTSDYGYTF
abundance: once; d_gene: TRBD2; v_gene: TRBV5-1; j_gene: TRBJ2-3; CDR3nt: TGCGCCAGCAGCCAATTTCCCCCGGGACTAGCGGGATCCTCCACAGATACGCAGTATTTT; CDR3aa: CASSQFPPGLAGSSTDTQYF
abundance: NA; d_gene: TRBD1; v_gene: TRBV13; j_gene: TRBJ1-6; CDR3nt: TGTGCCAGCAGCTTAAGACCCCCGAGGACAGGGAGCGGGTCACCCCTCCACTTT; CDR3aa: CASSLRPPRTGSGSPLHF
abundance: NA; d_gene: NA; v_gene: TRBV5-4; j_gene: TRBJ2-7; CDR3nt: TGTGCCAGCAGCTTAACACAGGGCCCAAACGAGCAGTACTTC; CDR3aa: CASSLTQGPNEQYF
abundance: NA; d_gene: TRBD1; v_gene: TRBV10-3; j_gene: TRBJ1-2; CDR3nt: TGTGCCATCAGGCCCCTAGGACAGGCAGATGACACCTATGGCTACACCTTC; CDR3aa: CAIRPLGQADDTYGYTF
abundance: NA; d_gene: NA; v_gene: TRBV27; j_gene: TRBJ2-2; CDR3nt: TGTGCCACCAGGGTCAGGGGTCCTAACGGGGAGCTGTTTTTT; CDR3aa: CATRVRGPNGELFF
abundance: NA; d_gene: NA; v_gene: TRBV28; j_gene: TRBJ2-1; CDR3nt: TGTGCCAGCAGTTTATGGGAAAGGGAAGACAATGAGCAGTTCTTC; CDR3aa: CASSLWEREDNEQFF
abundance: NA; d_gene: NA; v_gene: TRBV9; j_gene: TRBJ1-6; CDR3nt: TGTGCCAGCAGCGTAGATGGGGATTCACCCCTCCACTTT; CDR3aa: CASSVDGDSPLHF
abundance: NA; d_gene: NA; v_gene: TRBV27; j_gene: TRBJ1-1; CDR3nt: TGTGCCAGCAGTTGGGGGGGCGGCACTGAAGCTTTCTTT; CDR3aa: CASSWGGGTEAFF
abundance: once; d_gene: NA; v_gene: TRBV28; j_gene: TRBJ2-7; CDR3nt: TGTGCCAGCAGTCGCGATACAGGATCCTACGAGCAGTACTTC; CDR3aa: CASSRDTGSYEQYF
abundance: NA; d_gene: NA; v_gene: TRBV14; j_gene: TRBJ1-3; CDR3nt: TGTGCCAGCAGCCAAGTTATAACAGGGCCCGGAAACACCATATATTTT; CDR3aa: CASSQVITGPGNTIYF
abundance: NA; d_gene: TRBD1; v_gene: TRBV7-6; j_gene: TRBJ1-4; CDR3nt: TGTGCCAGCAGCCCGGGGACAGGGGGCTTAACTAATGAAAAACTGTTTTTT; CDR3aa: CASSPGTGGLTNEKLFF
abundance: NA; d_gene: TRBD1; v_gene: TRBV28; j_gene: TRBJ1-2; CDR3nt: TGTGCCAGCAGTTTGGACACAGGGGGCTTCACCTTC; CDR3aa: CASSLDTGGFTF
abundance: NA; d_gene: TRBD1; v_gene: TRBV28; j_gene: TRBJ2-1; CDR3nt: TGTGCCAGCAGTGCCGGACAGGCTTACAATGAGCAGTTCTTC; CDR3aa: CASSAGQAYNEQFF
abundance: NA; d_gene: NA; v_gene: TRBV7-9; j_gene: TRBJ2-5; CDR3nt: TGTGCCAGCAGCTCCGGCAGGGTTCAAGAGACCCAGTACTTC; CDR3aa: CASSSGRVQETQYF
abundance: NA; d_gene: NA; v_gene: TRBV7-3; j_gene: TRBJ2-3; CDR3nt: TGTGCCAGCAGCTTAATAGCGGAGAGCACAGATACGCAGTATTTT; CDR3aa: CASSLIAESTDTQYF
abundance: few; d_gene: TRBD1; v_gene: TRBV5-5; j_gene: TRBJ2-3; CDR3nt: TGTGCCAGCAGTCTTCTTCCCGGTCAGGGGGCGGAAAGCACAGATACGCAGTATTTT; CDR3aa: CASSLLPGQGAESTDTQYF
abundance: NA; d_gene: NA; v_gene: TRBV7-3; j_gene: TRBJ2-5; CDR3nt: TGTGCCAGCAGCTCCGCCGGGATAGATCAAGAGACCCAGTACTTC; CDR3aa: CASSSAGIDQETQYF
abundance: NA; d_gene: TRBD1; v_gene: TRBV30; j_gene: TRBJ2-7; CDR3nt: TGTGCCTGGAGCCGGGGGACAGGGCGAGAGCAGTGCTTC; CDR3aa: CAWSRGTGREQCF
abundance: NA; d_gene: TRBD1; v_gene: TRBV9; j_gene: TRBJ2-1; CDR3nt: TGTGCCAGCAGCTTAAGGACAGGGGGGTCGAATGAGCAGTTCTTC; CDR3aa: CASSLRTGGSNEQFF
abundance: NA; d_gene: NA; v_gene: TRBV7-9; j_gene: TRBJ1-1; CDR3nt: TGTGCCAGCGGGGGGTCTAACACTGAAGCTTTCTTT; CDR3aa: CASGGSNTEAFF
abundance: NA; d_gene: NA; v_gene: TRBV27; j_gene: TRBJ2-3; CDR3nt: TGTGCCAGCAGAGACACGGACACAGATACGCAGTATTTT; CDR3aa: CASRDTDTDTQYF
abundance: NA; d_gene: NA; v_gene: TRBV9; j_gene: TRBJ2-7; CDR3nt: TGTGCCAGCAGCGTAGGAACAGGGCTCTACGAGCAGTACTTC; CDR3aa: CASSVGTGLYEQYF
abundance: NA; d_gene: NA; v_gene: TRBV5-6; j_gene: TRBJ1-1; CDR3nt: TGTGCCAGCAGCTTTGGACAGCTAGGCGGAAACACTGAAGCTTTCTTT; CDR3aa: CASSFGQLGGNTEAFF
abundance: once; d_gene: TRBD1; v_gene: TRBV7-3; j_gene: TRBJ2-7; CDR3nt: TGTGCCAGCAGCCCGGGACAGGGTCACGAGCAGTACTTC; CDR3aa: CASSPGQGHEQYF
abundance: NA; d_gene: NA; v_gene: TRBV4-1; j_gene: TRBJ2-2; CDR3nt: TGCGCCAGCAGCGACCGGGACGGGGACACCGGGGAGCTGTTTTTT; CDR3aa: CASSDRDGDTGELFF
abundance: NA; d_gene: NA; v_gene: TRBV10-3; j_gene: TRBJ2-7; CDR3nt: TGTGCCATCAGGTGGACAGAATCCTCCTACGAGCAGTACTTC; CDR3aa: CAIRWTESSYEQYF
abundance: NA; d_gene: NA; v_gene: TRBV11-2; j_gene: TRBJ1-5; CDR3nt: TGTGCCAGCAGCAGGGACCAGGAGGGTCAGCCCCAGCATTTT; CDR3aa: CASSRDQEGQPQHF
abundance: NA; d_gene: NA; v_gene: TRBV7-2; j_gene: TRBJ2-5; CDR3nt: TGTGCCAGCAGCTTACAGGTCGGACGCCAAGAGACCCAGTACTTC; CDR3aa: CASSLQVGRQETQYF
abundance: NA; d_gene: TRBD1; v_gene: TRBV7-2; j_gene: TRBJ1-2; CDR3nt: TGTGCCAGCAGCCGGGGCGGCAGGGGGCATGGCTACACCTTC; CDR3aa: CASSRGGRGHGYTF
abundance: medium-sized; d_gene: TRBD1; v_gene: TRBV28; j_gene: TRBJ2-1; CDR3nt: TGTGCCAGCAGTCCAGGGGGAAGTGAGCAGTTCTTC; CDR3aa: CASSPGGSEQFF
abundance: NA; d_gene: NA; v_gene: TRBV7-9; j_gene: TRBJ2-1; CDR3nt: TGTGCCAGCAGCTTAGATCCGGATGAGCAGTTCTTC; CDR3aa: CASSLDPDEQFF
abundance: once; d_gene: NA; v_gene: TRBV6-5; j_gene: TRBJ1-4; CDR3nt: TGTGCCAGCAGTTACGCACCCCAGTTCCCTGAAAAACTGTTTTTT; CDR3aa: CASSYAPQFPEKLFF
abundance: few; d_gene: NA; v_gene: TRBV28; j_gene: TRBJ2-3; CDR3nt: TGTGCCAGCAGTCCGGTAGTAAGCACAGATACGCAGTATTTT; CDR3aa: CASSPVVSTDTQYF
abundance: few; d_gene: NA; v_gene: TRBV2; j_gene: TRBJ2-7; CDR3nt: TGTGCCAGCAGTGACCCCAGGAGCTCCTACGAGCAGTACTTC; CDR3aa: CASSDPRSSYEQYF
abundance: NA; d_gene: NA; v_gene: TRBV7-9; j_gene: TRBJ1-2; CDR3nt: TGTGCCAGCAGCTCCCTCGGCGGGTGGGACTATGGCTACACCTTC; CDR3aa: CASSSLGGWDYGYTF
abundance: once; d_gene: NA; v_gene: TRBV19; j_gene: TRBJ1-4; CDR3nt: TGTGCCAGTAGTCCCCCTCCCGGGGAAAAACTGTTTTTT; CDR3aa: CASSPPPGEKLFF
abundance: NA; d_gene: NA; v_gene: TRBV4-1; j_gene: TRBJ2-5; CDR3nt: TGCGCCAGCAGCCAAGGACGGGACCAAGAGACCCAGTACTTC; CDR3aa: CASSQGRDQETQYF
abundance: NA; d_gene: NA; v_gene: TRBV30; j_gene: TRBJ2-7; CDR3nt: TGTGCCTGGGGGGGGGACAGTCGAAACTCTAAGTTGGGGTTCGAGCAGTACTTC; CDR3aa: CAWGGDSRNSKLGFEQYF
abundance: NA; d_gene: NA; v_gene: TRBV10-2; j_gene: TRBJ1-1; CDR3nt: TGCGCCAGCAGTGAGTCCCCTTGGAAGGGAAACACTGAAGCTTTCTTT; CDR3aa: CASSESPWKGNTEAFF
abundance: NA; d_gene: TRBD2; v_gene: TRBV7-3; j_gene: TRBJ2-3; CDR3nt: TGTGCCAGCAGCTTAGCAGCGGGGGGCACAGATACGCAGTATTTT; CDR3aa: CASSLAAGGTDTQYF
abundance: NA; d_gene: NA; v_gene: TRBV9; j_gene: TRBJ2-1; CDR3nt: TGTGCCAGCAGCGTAGAAGCCGGTAGCTCCTACAATGAGCAGTTCTTC; CDR3aa: CASSVEAGSSYNEQFF
abundance: once; d_gene: TRBD2; v_gene: TRBV5-5; j_gene: TRBJ2-1; CDR3nt: TGTGCCAGCAGCGAACGATTAGCGGGAGTAGGGGAGCAGTTCTTC; CDR3aa: CASSERLAGVGEQFF
abundance: NA; d_gene: NA; v_gene: TRBV5-4; j_gene: TRBJ1-4; CDR3nt: TGTGCCAGCAGCACTGGGTCCGCAAATGAAAAACTGTTTTTT; CDR3aa: CASSTGSANEKLFF
abundance: NA; d_gene: NA; v_gene: TRBV6-5; j_gene: TRBJ1-1; CDR3nt: TGTGCCAGCAGTTACTCCGGGCTCAGCGGCACTGAAGCTTTCTTT; CDR3aa: CASSYSGLSGTEAFF
abundance: NA; d_gene: TRBD1; v_gene: TRBV27; j_gene: TRBJ1-1; CDR3nt: TGTGCCAGCAGTTTAGGACAGGGGGTAGCTGAAGCTTTCTTT; CDR3aa: CASSLGQGVAEAFF
abundance: few; d_gene: NA; v_gene: TRBV11-2; j_gene: TRBJ2-1; CDR3nt: TGTGCCAGCAGCTCTCCCCTAGTCCCCGGGTCCAATGAGCAGTTCTTC; CDR3aa: CASSSPLVPGSNEQFF
abundance: few; d_gene: NA; v_gene: TRBV6-5; j_gene: TRBJ1-1; CDR3nt: TGTGCCAGCAGTTACGGAGGGGATTCCGCTTTCTTT; CDR3aa: CASSYGGDSAFF
abundance: NA; d_gene: NA; v_gene: TRBV7-2; j_gene: TRBJ1-1; CDR3nt: TGTGCCAGCAGCTTAGTTGGTGTGCGGGCTGAAGCTTTCTTT; CDR3aa: CASSLVGVRAEAFF
abundance: once; d_gene: TRBD1; v_gene: TRBV10-3; j_gene: TRBJ1-1; CDR3nt: TGTGCCACAACAGGGGGCTTGAACACTGAAGCTTTCTTT; CDR3aa: CATTGGLNTEAFF
abundance: NA; d_gene: NA; v_gene: TRBV5-6; j_gene: TRBJ1-5; CDR3nt: TGTGCCAGCAGCCTAGGTAATCAGCCCCAGCATTTT; CDR3aa: CASSLGNQPQHF